This T cell receptor (beta chain) was captured by sequencing in a study of cytomegalovirus exposure and HLA in healthy donors. PCR employed 60 Vbeta and 13 Jbeta primers. Profiling relied on immunoSEQ multiplex PCR, and the TCRdb table lists in-frame clones only, not all of them. The table records about 130,000 clones, about 80% of them present only once. This CDR3 is built from 14 residues. The V and J ends lost 6 bases and 6 bases respectively, with 15 bases between them. Per the germline V gene, CDR1 is MNHEY and CDR2 is SMNVEV (reference sequence). The chain is built from TRBV27 and TRBJ1-5; D not resolved. The sample comprised PBMCs. The sequence derives from a male donor in good health and CMV-seronegative. CDR3 amino acids: CASSRRSESQPQHF. CDR3 sequence (DNA): TGTGCCAGCAGCCGCCGGAGTGAGTCTCAGCCCCAGCATTTT.